This T cell receptor (beta chain) was documented in a study of cytotoxic CD8 clonotypes in ibrutinib-treated CLL. Study details: Some 10 relapsed/refractory, roughly 15 treatment-naive; 17 IGHV unmutated.

Profiled with immunoSEQ multiplex PCR; TCRdb holds only in-frame clones, not every one. The data hold 140,000 to 150,000 clones, with 70% to 80% observed a single time. Here the sequenced sample was PBMCs, taken after 24 months of ibrutinib treatment. The receptor's source is a human donor with chronic lymphocytic leukemia.

The CDR3 DNA reads TGTGCCAGCAGCTTAGGGGGGGCCTTAGAGACCCAGTACTTC. Protein product: CASSLGGALETQYF. The chain carries TRBV11-2 and TRBJ2-5, with D perhaps being TRBD1 or TRBD2 (6 bases each). The germline V gene has CDR1 SGHAT and CDR2 FQNNGV. The CDR3 runs 14 residues. Trimming removed 1 base at V and 4 bases at J, with 10 bases between.